This T cell receptor beta chain was observed in a study of T cell repertoires in aging, cancer and after chemotherapy. Study details: Patients with glioblastoma brain tumors were sampled before and after temozolomide-based therapy.

A mixed TRB-A/B primer pool amplified rearranged TRB by multiplex touch-down PCR. TCRdb ran MiXCR on the multiplex PCR reads and lists one entry per CDR3 protein. Here the sample spans about 760 distinct CDR3 sequences, roughly 91% being singletons. TCR beta rearrangements were amplified from peripheral blood genomic DNA. On this clonotype: What it recognizes is unknown.

Trimming took off 6 bases at V and 1 base at J, with 9 bases between the two ends. The CDR3 is 13 residues long. Germline CDR1 and CDR2: MNHEY and SVGAGI. Notes on the study in general: Loss of evenness, beyond lost richness, contributed to age-related TCR diversity decline in cancer patients. Median generation probability rose over the chemotherapy interval in each cancer cohort, suggesting rebound thymic output.

The TCR originated in a human donor with a solid tumor. Sequenced sample: blood. This chain joins TRBV6-5 and TRBJ1-1; a weak D match, TRBD1 (6 bases). The chain's CDR3 is CASSEQGNTEAFF. CDR3 in DNA: TGTGCCAGCAGCGAACAGGGGAACACTGAAGCTTTCTTT.